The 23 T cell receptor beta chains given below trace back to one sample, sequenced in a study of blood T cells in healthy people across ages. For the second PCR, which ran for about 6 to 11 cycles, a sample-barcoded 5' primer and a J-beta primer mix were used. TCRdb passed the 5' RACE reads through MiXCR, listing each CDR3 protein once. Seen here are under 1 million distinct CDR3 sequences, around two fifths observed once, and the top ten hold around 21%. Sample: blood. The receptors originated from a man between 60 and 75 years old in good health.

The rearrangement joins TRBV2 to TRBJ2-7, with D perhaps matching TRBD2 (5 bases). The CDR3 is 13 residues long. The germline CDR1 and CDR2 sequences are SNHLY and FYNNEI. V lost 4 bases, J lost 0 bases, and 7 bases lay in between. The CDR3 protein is CASSVLGSYEQYF. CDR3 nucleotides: TGTGCCAGCAGTGTACTAGGCTCCTACGAGCAGTACTTC.

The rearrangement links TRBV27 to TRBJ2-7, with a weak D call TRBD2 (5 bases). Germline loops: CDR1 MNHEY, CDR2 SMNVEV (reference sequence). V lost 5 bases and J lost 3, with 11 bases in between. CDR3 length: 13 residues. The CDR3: CASSVNGDYEQYF. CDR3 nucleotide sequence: TGTGCCAGCAGTGTTAACGGGGACTACGAGCAGTACTTC.

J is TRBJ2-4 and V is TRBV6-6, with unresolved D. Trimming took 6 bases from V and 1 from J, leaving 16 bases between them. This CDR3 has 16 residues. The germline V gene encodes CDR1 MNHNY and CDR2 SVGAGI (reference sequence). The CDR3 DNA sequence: TGTGCCAGCAGCCCCCGACTGGGTGGGGCCAAAAACATTCAGTACTTC. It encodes CASSPRLGGAKNIQYF.

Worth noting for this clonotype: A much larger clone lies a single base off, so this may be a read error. CDR3 protein: CASSPRGQEAQYF. Written as DNA, the CDR3 is TGTGCCAGCAGCCCCCGGGGACAAGAGGCCCAGTACTTC. The rearrangement joins TRBV12-3 or TRBV12-4 to TRBJ2-5; TRBD1 is a possible D gene (6 bases). The CDR3 has 13 amino acids.

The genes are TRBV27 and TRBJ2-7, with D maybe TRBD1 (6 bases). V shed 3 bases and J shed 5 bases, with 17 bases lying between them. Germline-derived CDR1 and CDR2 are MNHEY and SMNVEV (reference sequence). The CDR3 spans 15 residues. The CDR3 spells CASSFIHRADNEQYF. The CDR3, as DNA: TGTGCCAGCAGTTTCATACACAGGGCGGACAACGAGCAGTACTTC.

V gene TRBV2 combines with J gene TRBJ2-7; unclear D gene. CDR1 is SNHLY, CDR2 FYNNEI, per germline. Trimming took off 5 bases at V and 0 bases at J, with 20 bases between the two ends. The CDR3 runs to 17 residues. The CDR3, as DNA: TGTGCCAGCAGTCCAGGTCCCCGGAAGGGAAGCTCCTACGAGCAGTACTTC. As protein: CASSPGPRKGSSYEQYF.

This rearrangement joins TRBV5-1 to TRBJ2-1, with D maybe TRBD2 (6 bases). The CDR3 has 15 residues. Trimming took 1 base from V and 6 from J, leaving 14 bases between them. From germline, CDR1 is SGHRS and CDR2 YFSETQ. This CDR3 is CASSLSGGKINEQFF. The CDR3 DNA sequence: TGCGCCAGCAGCTTGTCCGGGGGTAAGATCAATGAGCAGTTCTTC.

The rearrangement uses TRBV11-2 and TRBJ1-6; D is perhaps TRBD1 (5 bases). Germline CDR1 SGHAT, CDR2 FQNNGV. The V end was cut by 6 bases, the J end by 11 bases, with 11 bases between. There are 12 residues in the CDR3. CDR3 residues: CASRPDTPPLHF. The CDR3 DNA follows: TGTGCCAGCAGGCCGGACACCCCACCCCTCCACTTT.

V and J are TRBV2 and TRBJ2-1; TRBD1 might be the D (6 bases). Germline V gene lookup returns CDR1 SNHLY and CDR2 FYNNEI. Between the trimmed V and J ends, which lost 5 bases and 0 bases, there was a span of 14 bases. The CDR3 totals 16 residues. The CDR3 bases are TGTGCCAGCAGTTTTTTACAGGGAAGCTCCTACAATGAGCAGTTCTTC. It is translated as CASSFLQGSSYNEQFF.

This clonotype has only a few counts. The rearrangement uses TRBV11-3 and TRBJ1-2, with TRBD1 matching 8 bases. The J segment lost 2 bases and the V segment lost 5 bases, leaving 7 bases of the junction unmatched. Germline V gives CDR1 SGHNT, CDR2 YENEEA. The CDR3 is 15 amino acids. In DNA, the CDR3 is TGTGCCAGCAGCCGCGGTGGGACAGGCAACTATGGCTACACCTTC. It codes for CASSRGGTGNYGYTF.

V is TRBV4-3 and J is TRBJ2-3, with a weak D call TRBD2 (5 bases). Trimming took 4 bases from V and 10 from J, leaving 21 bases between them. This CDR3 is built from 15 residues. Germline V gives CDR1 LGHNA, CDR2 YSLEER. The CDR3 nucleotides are TGCGCCAGCAGCCTCACCCCTCTAAGGGAGTCTCCGCAGTATTTT. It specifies CASSLTPLRESPQYF.

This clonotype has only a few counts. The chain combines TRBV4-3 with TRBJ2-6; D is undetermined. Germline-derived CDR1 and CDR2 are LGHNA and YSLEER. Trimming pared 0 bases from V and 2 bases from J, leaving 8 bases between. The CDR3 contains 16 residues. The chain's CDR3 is CASSQEWTAGANVLTF. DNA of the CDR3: TGCGCCAGCAGCCAAGAGTGGACGGCTGGGGCCAACGTCCTGACTTTC.

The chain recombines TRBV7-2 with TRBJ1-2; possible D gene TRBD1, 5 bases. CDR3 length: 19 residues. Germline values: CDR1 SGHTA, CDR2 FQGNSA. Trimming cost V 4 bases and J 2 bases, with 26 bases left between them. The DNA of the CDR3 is TGTGCCAGCAGCTCTAGAGGGGAGGGCCGCCCCACAAGAAACTATGGCTACACCTTC. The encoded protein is CASSSRGEGRPTRNYGYTF.

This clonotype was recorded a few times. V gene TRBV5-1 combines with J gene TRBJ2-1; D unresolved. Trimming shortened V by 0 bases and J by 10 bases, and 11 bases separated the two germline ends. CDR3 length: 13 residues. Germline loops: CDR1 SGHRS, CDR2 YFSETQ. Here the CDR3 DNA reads TGCGCCAGCAGCTTGGCCGTACCAAGGGAGCAGTTCTTC. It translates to CASSLAVPREQFF.

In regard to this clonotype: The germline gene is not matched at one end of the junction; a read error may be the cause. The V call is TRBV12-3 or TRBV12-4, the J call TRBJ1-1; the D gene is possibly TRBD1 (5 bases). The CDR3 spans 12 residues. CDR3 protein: CATRGRNAEAFF. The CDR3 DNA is TGTGCCACTCGGGGGAGGAACGCTGAAGCTTTCTTT.

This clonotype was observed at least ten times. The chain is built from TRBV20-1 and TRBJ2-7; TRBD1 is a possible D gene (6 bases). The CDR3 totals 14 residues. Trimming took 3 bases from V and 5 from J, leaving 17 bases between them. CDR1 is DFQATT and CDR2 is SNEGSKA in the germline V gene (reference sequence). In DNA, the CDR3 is TGCAGTGCTAGCCTCGGGACACCCTTTAACGAGCAGTACTTC. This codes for CSASLGTPFNEQYF.

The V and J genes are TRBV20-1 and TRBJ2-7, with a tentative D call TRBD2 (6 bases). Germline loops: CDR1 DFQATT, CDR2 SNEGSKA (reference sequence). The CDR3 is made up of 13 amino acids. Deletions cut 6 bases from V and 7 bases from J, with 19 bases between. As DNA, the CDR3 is TGCAGTGCGGAAAGGACTATCGACAATGAGCAGTACTTC. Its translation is CSAERTIDNEQYF.

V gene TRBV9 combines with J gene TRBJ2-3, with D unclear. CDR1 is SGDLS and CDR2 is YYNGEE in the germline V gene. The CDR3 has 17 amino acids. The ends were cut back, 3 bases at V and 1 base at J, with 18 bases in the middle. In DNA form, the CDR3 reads TGTGCCAGCAGCGCACACCGTAGTAATCCGGGCACAGATACGCAGTATTTT. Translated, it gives CASSAHRSNPGTDTQYF.

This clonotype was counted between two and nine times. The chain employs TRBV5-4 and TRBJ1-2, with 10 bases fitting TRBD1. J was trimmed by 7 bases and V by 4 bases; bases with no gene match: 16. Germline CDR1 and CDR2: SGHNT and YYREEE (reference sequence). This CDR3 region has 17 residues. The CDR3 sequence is CASSVTGTGALGFGYTF. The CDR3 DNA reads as TGTGCCAGCAGCGTAACCGGGACAGGGGCCCTCGGGTTTGGCTACACCTTC. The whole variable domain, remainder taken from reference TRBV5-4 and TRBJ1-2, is ETGVTQSPTHLIKTRGQQVTLRCSSQSGHNTVSWYQQALGQGPQFIFQYYREEENGRGNFPPRFSGLQFPNYSSELNVNALELDDSALYLCASSVTGTGALGFGYTFGSGTRLTVV.

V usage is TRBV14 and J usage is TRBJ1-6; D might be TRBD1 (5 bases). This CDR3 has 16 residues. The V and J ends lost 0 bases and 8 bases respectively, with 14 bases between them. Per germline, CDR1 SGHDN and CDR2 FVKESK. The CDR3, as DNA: TGTGCCAGCAGCCAAGATCGTTGGGGCGCTGATTCACCCCTCCACTTT. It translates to CASSQDRWGADSPLHF.

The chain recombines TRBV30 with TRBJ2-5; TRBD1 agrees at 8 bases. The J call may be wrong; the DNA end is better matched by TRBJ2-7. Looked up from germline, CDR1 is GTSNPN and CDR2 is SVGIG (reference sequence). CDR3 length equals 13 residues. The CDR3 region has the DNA TGTGCCTGGAAAGAGGACAGGGTTGACGAGCAGTACTTC. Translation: CAWKEDRVDEQYF.

CDR3: CASSPDLFSSYNSPLHF. CDR3 coding DNA: TGTGCCAGCAGTCCAGATCTATTTAGCTCCTATAATTCACCCCTCCACTTT. The rearrangement links TRBV27 to TRBJ1-6; the D is unclear. Germline-derived CDR1 and CDR2 are MNHEY and SMNVEV (reference sequence). Trimming cost V 5 bases and J 0 bases, with 14 bases left between them. The CDR3 length is 17 residues.

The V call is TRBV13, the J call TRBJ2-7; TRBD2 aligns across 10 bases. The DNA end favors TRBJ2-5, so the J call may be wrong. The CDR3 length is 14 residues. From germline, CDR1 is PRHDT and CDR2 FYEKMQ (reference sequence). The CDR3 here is CASSLAGVTKTQYF. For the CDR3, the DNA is TGTGCCAGCAGCCTAGCGGGGGTAACCAAGACCCAGTACTTC.